This T cell receptor beta chain was obtained from a study of esophageal squamous cell carcinoma under preoperative chemotherapy. Indicated time point: after preoperative PTX-NDP chemotherapy. Before surgery, patients were given preoperative paclitaxel-nedaplatin chemotherapy. TCRdb reprocessed the PCR reads with MiXCR, giving one entry per CDR3 protein. The repertoire includes 30,000 to 35,000 distinct CDR3 sequences, around 49% of them detected once, and roughly 25% sits in the top ten. The CDR3 loop spans 15 amino acids. The germline gives CDR1 MGHRA, CDR2 YSYEKL. Findings and limits, study-wide: After paclitaxel-nedaplatin, abundant clones were more likely to contract than amplify. After treatment, tumor-infiltrating lymphocytes seemed to come partly from incoming peripheral T cells, not only local changes.

This clonotype was counted only a few times. Its matching antigen is unknown. The J gene is TRBJ2-5, the V gene TRBV4-1, with TRBD2 matching 13 bases. The J call could be wrong; TRBJ2-7 is a better fit for the DNA end. The TCR originated in a human donor with esophageal squamous cell carcinoma. The donor label of this sample is uncertain. This material was obtained from a patient given preoperative chemotherapy. CDR3 coding DNA: TGCGCCAGCAGCCAAGGGACTAGCGGGGGTTACGAGCAGTACTTC. Translation: CASSQGTSGGYEQYF.